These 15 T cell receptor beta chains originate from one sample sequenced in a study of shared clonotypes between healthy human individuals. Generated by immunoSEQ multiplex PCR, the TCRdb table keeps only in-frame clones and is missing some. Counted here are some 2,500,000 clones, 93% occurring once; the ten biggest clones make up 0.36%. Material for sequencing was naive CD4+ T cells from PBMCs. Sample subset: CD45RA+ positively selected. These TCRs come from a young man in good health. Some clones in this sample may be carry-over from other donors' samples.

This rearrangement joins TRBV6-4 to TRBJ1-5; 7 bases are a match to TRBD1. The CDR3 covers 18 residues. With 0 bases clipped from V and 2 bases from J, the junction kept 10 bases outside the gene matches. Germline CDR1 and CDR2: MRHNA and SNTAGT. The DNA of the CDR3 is TGTGCCAGCAGTGACTCAAGGCAGGGGGTTTTGGGCAATCAGCCCCAGCATTTT. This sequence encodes CASSDSRQGVLGNQPQHF.

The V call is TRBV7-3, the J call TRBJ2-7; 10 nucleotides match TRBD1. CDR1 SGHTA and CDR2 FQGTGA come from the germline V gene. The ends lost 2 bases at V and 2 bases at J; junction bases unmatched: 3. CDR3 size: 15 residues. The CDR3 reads CASSLAGQGPYEQYF. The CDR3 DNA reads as TGTGCCAGCAGCTTAGCGGGACAGGGGCCCTACGAGCAGTACTTC.

CDR3 amino acids: CATSQGTANYGYTF. CDR3 bases: TGTGCCACATCACAGGGGACAGCTAACTATGGCTACACCTTC. J is TRBJ1-2 and V is TRBV18; 7 positions match TRBD1. The germline gives CDR1 KGHSH, CDR2 LQKENI. The V segment lost 10 bases and the J segment 0 bases; nucleotides outside the gene matches: 8. The CDR3 length is 14 residues.

The CDR3 loop is CASSLAAGVTYEQYF. In DNA form, the CDR3 reads TGCGCCAGCAGCTTGGCGGCGGGAGTTACCTACGAGCAGTACTTC. The chain recombines TRBV5-1 with TRBJ2-5; 7 bases map to TRBD2. The DNA end favors TRBJ2-7, so the J call may be wrong. This CDR3 has 15 residues. CDR1 and CDR2 from the germline V gene are SGHRS and YFSETQ.

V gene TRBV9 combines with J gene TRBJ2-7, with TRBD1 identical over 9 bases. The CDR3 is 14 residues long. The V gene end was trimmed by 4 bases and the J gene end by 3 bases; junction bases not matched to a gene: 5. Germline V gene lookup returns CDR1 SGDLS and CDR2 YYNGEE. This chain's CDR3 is CASSPTGGNYEQYF. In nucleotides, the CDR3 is TGTGCCAGCAGCCCGACAGGGGGTAACTACGAGCAGTACTTC.

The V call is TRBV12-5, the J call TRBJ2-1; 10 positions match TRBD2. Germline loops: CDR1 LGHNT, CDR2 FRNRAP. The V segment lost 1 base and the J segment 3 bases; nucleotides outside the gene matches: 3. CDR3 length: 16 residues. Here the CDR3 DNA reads TGTGCTAGTGGTTTGGGACTAGCGGGTAACTACAATGAGCAGTTCTTC. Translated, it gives CASGLGLAGNYNEQFF.

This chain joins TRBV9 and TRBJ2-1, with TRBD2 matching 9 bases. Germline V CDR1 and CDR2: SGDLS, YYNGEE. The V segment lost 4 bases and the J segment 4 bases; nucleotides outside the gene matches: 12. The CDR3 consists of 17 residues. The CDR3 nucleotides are TGTGCCAGCAGCCCGACCCAGACTAGCGGATATTACAATGAGCAGTTCTTC. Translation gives CASSPTQTSGYYNEQFF.

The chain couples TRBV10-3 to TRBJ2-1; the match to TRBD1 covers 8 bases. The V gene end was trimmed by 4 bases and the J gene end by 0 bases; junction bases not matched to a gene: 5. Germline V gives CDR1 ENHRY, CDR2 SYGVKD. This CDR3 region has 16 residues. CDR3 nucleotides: TGTGCCATCAGTGCGCAGGGGGCTAGCTCCTACAATGAGCAGTTCTTC. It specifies CAISAQGASSYNEQFF.

CDR3 DNA sequence: TGTGCCAGTAGCAAAAATCGACAGGGATCAGGGGGCTACACCTTC. It codes for CASSKNRQGSGGYTF. The chain recombines TRBV19 with TRBJ1-2; TRBD1 agrees at 7 bases. The V gene's germline CDR1 is LNHDA and CDR2 SQIVND (reference sequence). The V segment lost 6 bases and the J segment 8 bases; nucleotides outside the gene matches: 15. This CDR3 comprises 15 residues.

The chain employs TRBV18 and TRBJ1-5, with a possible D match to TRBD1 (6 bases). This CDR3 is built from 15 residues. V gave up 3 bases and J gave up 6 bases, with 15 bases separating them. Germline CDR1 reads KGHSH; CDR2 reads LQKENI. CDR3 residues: CASSPRGGHGQPQHF. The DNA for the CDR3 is TGTGCCAGCTCACCCCGAGGGGGGCACGGTCAGCCCCAGCATTTT.

The CDR3 DNA reads TGTGCCAGCAGCTTATTAAAGGAAGGCTACACCTTC. It codes for CASSLLKEGYTF. This chain connects TRBV7-8 to TRBJ1-2, with D hard to call. Germline lookup yields CDR1 SGHVS and CDR2 FQNEAQ. The ends were cut back, 2 bases at V and 8 bases at J, with 9 bases in the middle. The CDR3 runs to 12 residues.

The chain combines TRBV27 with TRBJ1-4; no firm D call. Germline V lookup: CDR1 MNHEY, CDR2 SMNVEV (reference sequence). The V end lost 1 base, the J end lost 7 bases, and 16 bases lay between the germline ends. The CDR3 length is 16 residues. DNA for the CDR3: TGTGCCAGCAGTTTATTCGTCGGGGATGGGAGTGAAAAACTGTTTTTT. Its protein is CASSLFVGDGSEKLFF.

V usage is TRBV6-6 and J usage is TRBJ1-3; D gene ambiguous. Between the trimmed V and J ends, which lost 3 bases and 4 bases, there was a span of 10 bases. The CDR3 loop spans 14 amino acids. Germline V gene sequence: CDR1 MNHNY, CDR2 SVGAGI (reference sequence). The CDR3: CASSYMWSGNTIYF. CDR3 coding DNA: TGTGCCAGCAGTTATATGTGGTCGGGAAACACCATATATTTT.

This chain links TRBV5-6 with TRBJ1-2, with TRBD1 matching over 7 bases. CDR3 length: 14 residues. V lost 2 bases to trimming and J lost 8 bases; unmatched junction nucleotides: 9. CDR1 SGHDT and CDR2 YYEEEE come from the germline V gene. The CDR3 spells CASSLGTVLGGYTF. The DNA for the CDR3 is TGTGCCAGCAGCTTAGGGACAGTGTTAGGAGGCTACACCTTC.

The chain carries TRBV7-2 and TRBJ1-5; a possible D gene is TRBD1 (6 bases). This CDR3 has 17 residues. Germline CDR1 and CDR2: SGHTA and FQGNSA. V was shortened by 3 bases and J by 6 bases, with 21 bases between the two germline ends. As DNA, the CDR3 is TGTGCCAGCAGCTTCTCCCAGGGGACCGCGTGGGGTCAGCCCCAGCATTTT. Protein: CASSFSQGTAWGQPQHF.